A single sample gave rise to the 5 T cell receptor beta chains below, sequenced in a study of beta chain features in type 1 diabetes. Sequenced material consisted of expressed TCRB transcripts (all of the isolated RNA was reverse transcribed). Produced via immunoSEQ multiplex PCR; TCRdb's table is partial and in-frame only. Counted here are some 360,000 clones, less than 20% occurring once; the ten biggest clones make up approximately 0.043%. Sequences were obtained from naive CD4+ T cells from blood. The receptors stem from a woman between 18 and 29 years old in good health.

This clone has more than one count but fewer than ten. The V and J genes are TRBV27 and TRBJ2-7; TRBD2 agrees at 10 bases. The V gene end was trimmed by 6 bases and the J gene end by 6 bases; junction bases not matched to a gene: 5. The CDR3 loop spans 13 amino acids. CDR1 MNHEY and CDR2 SMNVEV come from the germline V gene (reference sequence). The CDR3 loop is CASRSSGSGEQYF. The CDR3 nucleotides are TGTGCCAGCAGGTCTAGCGGGAGTGGCGAGCAGTACTTC.

The rearrangement uses TRBV6-5 and TRBJ2-5; 8 positions match TRBD1. V was clipped by 4 bases and J by 0 bases; unmatched bases: 7. CDR3 length: 16 amino acids. The V gene's germline CDR1 is MNHEY and CDR2 SVGAGI. The CDR3: CASSFRQGTYQETQYF. CDR3 sequence (DNA): TGTGCCAGCAGTTTCCGACAGGGGACGTACCAAGAGACCCAGTACTTC.

This chain uses TRBV6-5 with TRBJ2-5, with a possible D match to TRBD2 (5 bases). Per the germline V gene, CDR1 is MNHEY and CDR2 is SVGAGI. The CDR3 loop spans 15 amino acids. V lost 0 bases, J lost 4 bases, and 12 bases lay in between. Here the CDR3 reads CASSYSGVSGETQYF. The CDR3 bases are TGTGCCAGCAGTTACTCCGGGGTATCGGGAGAGACCCAGTACTTC.

The rearrangement uses TRBV7-6 and TRBJ2-5; D is perhaps TRBD2 (5 bases). Deletions cut 5 bases from V and 1 base from J, with 14 bases between. CDR1 is SGHVS and CDR2 is FNYEAQ in the germline V gene. The length of the CDR3 is 15 residues. The CDR3 loop reads CASSRPGIGQETQYF. Here the CDR3 DNA reads TGTGCCAGCAGCCGTCCGGGAATTGGCCAAGAGACCCAGTACTTC. Full variable domain (rest looked up from reference TRBV7-6 and TRBJ2-5): GAGVSQSPRYKVTKRGQDVALRCDPISGHVSLYWYRQALGQGPEFLTYFNYEAQQDKSGLPNDRFSAERPEGSISTLTIQRTEQRDSAMYRCASSRPGIGQETQYFGPGTRLLVL.

Only a few counts were recorded for this clone. Other DNA sequences in this specimen translate into the identical CDR3. The rearrangement links TRBV5-4 to TRBJ1-1, with no clear D. CDR3 length equals 14 residues. V lost 1 base, J lost 4 bases, and 11 bases lay in between. The germline gives CDR1 SGHNT, CDR2 YYREEE (reference sequence). The CDR3 spells CASSLPGEGTEAFF. In DNA, the CDR3 is TGTGCCAGCAGCTTGCCCGGGGAGGGCACTGAAGCTTTCTTT.